Listed below are T cell receptor beta chains from one sample, sequenced in a study of blood T cell repertoires in COVID-19. Clones were sequenced by immunoSEQ multiplex PCR, and TCRdb holds only the in-frame ones, with some missing. The sample contains more than 70,000 clones, 75% to 95% of which appear only once. The sample consisted of peripheral blood. These TCRs come from an elderly woman with acute or convalescent COVID-19. The CDR3 runs from the conserved cysteine through the conserved F or W. D genes are given only for firm matches.

CDR3aa: CASSLVGTQNTEAFF
j_gene: TRBJ1-1
v_gene: TRBV5-1
d_gene: NA

CDR3aa: CASSYSPGQGSYGYTF
j_gene: TRBJ1-2
v_gene: TRBV6-2/TRBV6-3
d_gene: TRBD1

CDR3aa: CASSPSRDREWKFGAFF
j_gene: TRBJ1-1
v_gene: TRBV27
d_gene: TRBD1

CDR3aa: CASSLFAASTDTQYF
j_gene: TRBJ2-3
v_gene: TRBV28
d_gene: NA

CDR3aa: CASSQGVYRTQNIQYF
j_gene: TRBJ2-4
v_gene: TRBV4-3
d_gene: NA

CDR3aa: CASSQGRGTYEQYF
j_gene: TRBJ2-7
v_gene: TRBV3-1/TRBV3-2
d_gene: NA

CDR3aa: CASSPGTSTGELFF
j_gene: TRBJ2-2
v_gene: TRBV6-4
d_gene: TRBD2

CDR3aa: CASSRTGTNSPLHF
j_gene: TRBJ1-6
v_gene: TRBV2
d_gene: TRBD1

CDR3aa: CASTPSSSNQPQHF
j_gene: TRBJ1-5
v_gene: TRBV28
d_gene: NA

CDR3aa: CASSSPGQALMNTEAFF
j_gene: TRBJ1-1
v_gene: TRBV6-2/TRBV6-3
d_gene: TRBD1

CDR3aa: CASSLEASIPGELFF
j_gene: TRBJ2-2
v_gene: TRBV5-1
d_gene: NA

CDR3aa: CASSLSLTGNYGYTF
j_gene: TRBJ1-2
v_gene: TRBV13
d_gene: TRBD1

CDR3aa: CASSSRQGMATEAFF
j_gene: TRBJ1-1
v_gene: TRBV7-9
d_gene: TRBD1

CDR3aa: CASSQQLATYNEQFF
j_gene: TRBJ2-1
v_gene: TRBV4-2
d_gene: NA

CDR3aa: CASSQDPRTEAFF
j_gene: TRBJ1-1
v_gene: TRBV4-2
d_gene: NA

CDR3aa: CASSLATALNEQFF
j_gene: TRBJ2-1
v_gene: TRBV5-5
d_gene: NA

CDR3aa: CASSLSSGQETQYF
j_gene: TRBJ2-5
v_gene: TRBV5-4
d_gene: NA

CDR3aa: CASSPRDIYGYTF
j_gene: TRBJ1-2
v_gene: TRBV13
d_gene: NA

CDR3aa: CASILLQGSTEAFF
j_gene: TRBJ1-1
v_gene: TRBV6-6
d_gene: NA

CDR3aa: CASSLHTYEQYF
j_gene: TRBJ2-7
v_gene: TRBV7-3
d_gene: NA

CDR3aa: CASSLDRDRLYGYTF
j_gene: TRBJ1-2
v_gene: TRBV5-1
d_gene: TRBD1

CDR3aa: CASSSYRGYEQFF
j_gene: TRBJ2-1
v_gene: TRBV5-1
d_gene: TRBD1

CDR3aa: CASSLDGKQETQYF
j_gene: TRBJ2-5
v_gene: TRBV5-1
d_gene: NA

CDR3aa: CASSMGQGNEKLFF
j_gene: TRBJ1-4
v_gene: TRBV19
d_gene: TRBD1

CDR3aa: CASSWGQGNYNEQFF
j_gene: TRBJ2-1
v_gene: TRBV28
d_gene: NA

CDR3aa: CASSRLAGGWEQFF
j_gene: TRBJ2-1
v_gene: TRBV5-1
d_gene: TRBD2

CDR3aa: CASSDRGTDTQYF
j_gene: TRBJ2-3
v_gene: TRBV3-1/TRBV3-2
d_gene: NA

CDR3aa: CASSPRDISKPGEAFF
j_gene: TRBJ1-1
v_gene: TRBV11-1
d_gene: NA

CDR3aa: CASSSRQGKQFF
j_gene: TRBJ2-1
v_gene: TRBV7-9
d_gene: TRBD1

CDR3aa: CASLGRGLADTQYF
j_gene: TRBJ2-3
v_gene: TRBV7-9
d_gene: TRBD1

CDR3aa: CASSPGGAQYF
j_gene: TRBJ2-5
v_gene: TRBV7-2
d_gene: TRBD2

CDR3aa: CASSSRDRNSPLHF
j_gene: TRBJ1-6
v_gene: TRBV7-8
d_gene: TRBD1

CDR3aa: CASSIGQGIQETQYF
j_gene: TRBJ2-5
v_gene: TRBV19
d_gene: TRBD1

CDR3aa: CASRLTGTSLLNEQFF
j_gene: TRBJ2-1
v_gene: TRBV4-1
d_gene: TRBD2

CDR3aa: CASSQGTFFEAFF
j_gene: TRBJ1-1
v_gene: TRBV3-1/TRBV3-2
d_gene: NA

CDR3aa: CASSLSGQGSRGNEQFF
j_gene: TRBJ2-1
v_gene: TRBV4-1
d_gene: TRBD1

CDR3aa: CASSLDRFTAAQHF
j_gene: TRBJ1-5
v_gene: TRBV7-9
d_gene: NA

CDR3aa: CASTLRPYTGDTGELFF
j_gene: TRBJ2-2
v_gene: TRBV11-2
d_gene: NA

CDR3aa: CASSPVPGQGDTQYF
j_gene: TRBJ2-3
v_gene: TRBV4-2
d_gene: TRBD1

CDR3aa: CASSTQAGGNREQFF
j_gene: TRBJ2-1
v_gene: TRBV6-5
d_gene: TRBD2

CDR3aa: CASRSTAGTGGSPLHF
j_gene: TRBJ1-6
v_gene: TRBV19
d_gene: TRBD1

CDR3aa: CASSPDRGRVYGYTF
j_gene: TRBJ1-2
v_gene: TRBV6-2/TRBV6-3
d_gene: TRBD1

CDR3aa: CASRRLAGGQMNEQFF
j_gene: TRBJ2-1
v_gene: TRBV2
d_gene: TRBD2

CDR3aa: CASSLAPGTGVSGANVLTF
j_gene: TRBJ2-6
v_gene: TRBV5-1
d_gene: TRBD1

CDR3aa: CASTSLAGGYNEQFF
j_gene: TRBJ2-1
v_gene: TRBV5-1
d_gene: TRBD2

CDR3aa: CASTMTSGNEQFF
j_gene: TRBJ2-1
v_gene: TRBV12-3/TRBV12-4
d_gene: TRBD2